Following are 27 T cell receptor beta chains from one sample sequenced in a study of blood T cell repertoires in COVID-19. The method was immunoSEQ multiplex PCR; TCRdb's version includes in-frame clones alone and lacks a portion of them. The repertoire holds 120,000 or so clones, 81% seen once, with about a sixth in the top ten. Sequenced sample: peripheral blood. All receptors derive from a man aged 30 to 45 with COVID-19, enrolled during active disease.

The chain is built from TRBV12-5 and TRBJ2-5; 10 positions match TRBD1. V gave up 5 bases and J gave up 4 bases; unmatched junction bases: 7. CDR1 is LGHNT, CDR2 FRNRAP, per germline. This CDR3 comprises 15 residues. The CDR3 here is CASGAWDRGSETQYF. The CDR3 nucleotides are TGTGCTAGTGGTGCCTGGGACAGGGGATCAGAGACCCAGTACTTC.

The V gene is TRBV12-3 or TRBV12-4, the J gene TRBJ2-1; TRBD1 might be the D (6 bases). Trimming took 6 bases from V and 10 from J, leaving 16 bases between them. The CDR3 contains 13 residues. The DNA for the CDR3 is TGTGCCAGCAGCCCAAACACAGGGCGCGAGCAGTTCTTC. Translated, it gives CASSPNTGREQFF.

This chain connects TRBV30 to TRBJ2-7; 9 nucleotides line up with TRBD1. CDR1 is GTSNPN and CDR2 is SVGIG in the germline V gene (reference sequence). Trimming cost V 0 bases and J 2 bases; bases outside gene matches: 5. CDR3 length equals 15 residues. The CDR3 sequence is CAWSVPGQGTYEQYF. CDR3 DNA: TGTGCCTGGAGTGTACCGGGACAGGGAACCTACGAGCAGTACTTC.

This chain uses TRBV6-5 with TRBJ2-7; 8 nucleotides line up with TRBD1. The CDR3 loop spans 14 amino acids. From germline, CDR1 is MNHEY and CDR2 SVGAGI. The trim removed 2 bases at V and 5 bases at J, leaving 5 bases unmatched. This CDR3 reads CASSYARGPHEQYF. The CDR3 nucleotides read TGTGCCAGCAGTTACGCCAGGGGGCCCCACGAGCAGTACTTC.

The table lists this clone with a count of one. V is TRBV11-3 and J is TRBJ1-1; 11 bases agree with TRBD1. This CDR3 has 17 residues. From germline, CDR1 is SGHNT and CDR2 YENEEA. V lost 1 base, J lost 0 bases, and 4 bases stayed unmatched. In nucleotides, the CDR3 is TGTGCCAGCAGCTTAGGCAGGACAGGGGGCATGAACACTGAAGCTTTCTTT. Translated: CASSLGRTGGMNTEAFF.

This sequence joins TRBV5-1 and TRBJ2-1, with D perhaps matching TRBD2 (5 bases). This CDR3 region has 15 residues. The V gene lost 0 bases and the J gene lost 0 bases, with 7 bases spanning the gap. In germline, CDR1 is SGHRS, CDR2 YFSETQ. CDR3 residues: CASSLAGISYNEQFF. CDR3 bases: TGCGCCAGCAGCTTGGCGGGAATCTCCTACAATGAGCAGTTCTTC.

Remarks on this clone: Other DNA variants within this sample encode the same CDR3. The V gene is TRBV7-7, the J gene TRBJ2-5, with TRBD1 matching over 7 bases. The CDR3 runs 16 residues. In germline, CDR1 is SSHAT, CDR2 FNYEAQ (reference sequence). The V segment lost 1 base and the J segment 1 base; nucleotides outside the gene matches: 6. In DNA, the CDR3 is TGTGCCAGCAGCTTAGGAACAGGGGCCCTCCAAGAGACCCAGTACTTC. This translates into CASSLGTGALQETQYF.

The V gene is TRBV11-3, the J gene TRBJ2-1; 11 bases are a match to TRBD1. The germline V gene has CDR1 SGHNT and CDR2 YENEEA. V shed 3 bases, J shed 8 bases, and the junction held 0 bases outside the gene matches. There are 13 residues in the CDR3. The CDR3 spells CASSLGQGDEQFF. Here the CDR3 DNA reads TGTGCCAGCAGCTTGGGACAGGGGGATGAGCAGTTCTTC.

The chain couples TRBV4-1 to TRBJ2-6; 9 bases match TRBD1. Germline V lookup: CDR1 MGHRA, CDR2 YSYEKL. The ends lost 5 bases at V and 0 bases at J; junction bases unmatched: 8. This CDR3 comprises 18 residues. The CDR3 is CASSNPGTGISGANVLTF. The CDR3 DNA is TGCGCCAGCAGCAACCCCGGGACAGGGATCTCTGGGGCCAACGTCCTGACTTTC.

The chain joins TRBV7-2 to TRBJ2-5; 11 nucleotides line up with TRBD2. Germline values: CDR1 SGHTA, CDR2 FQGNSA. The CDR3 extends over 16 amino acids. The ends lost 1 base at V and 4 bases at J; junction bases unmatched: 5. The DNA for the CDR3 is TGTGCCAGCAGCTTAGGTGGACTAGCGGGCGGAGAGACCCAGTACTTC. Amino acid sequence: CASSLGGLAGGETQYF.

The chain joins TRBV29-1 to TRBJ2-2, with D maybe TRBD1 (6 bases). Per germline, CDR1 SQVTM and CDR2 ANQGSEA. Trimming left V 7 bases short and J 4 bases short, with 22 bases between. The CDR3 sequence is 16 residues long. CDR3 in DNA: TGCAGCGCTGGACAGACTTTAGGACCCTTCACCGGGGAGCTGTTTTTT. As protein: CSAGQTLGPFTGELFF.

The chain combines TRBV6-5 with TRBJ2-7, with 7 bases lining up with TRBD2. This CDR3 contains 13 residues. From germline, CDR1 is MNHEY and CDR2 SVGAGI. V was pared by 8 bases and J by 6 bases, with 10 bases of the junction left unmatched. The CDR3 sequence is CASASQRDLEQYF. The CDR3 DNA reads as TGTGCCAGCGCGTCCCAGCGGGACCTCGAGCAGTACTTC.

The chain joins TRBV6-2 or TRBV6-3 to TRBJ2-3, with 10 bases that match TRBD2. V dropped 5 bases and J dropped 1; count of bases not matched to a gene: 3. From germline, CDR1 is MNHEY and CDR2 SVGEGT. The CDR3 loop spans 15 amino acids. The CDR3 sequence: CASSAGTSGTDTQYF. DNA for the CDR3: TGTGCCAGCAGTGCCGGGACTAGCGGCACAGATACGCAGTATTTT.

The rearrangement joins TRBV27 to TRBJ2-7, with a weak D call TRBD1 (5 bases). V lost 6 bases, J lost 3 bases, and 18 bases lay in between. This CDR3 has 15 amino acids. Germline CDR1 MNHEY, CDR2 SMNVEV (reference sequence). The CDR3: CASSVASRGHYEQYF. CDR3 DNA sequence: TGTGCCAGCAGCGTCGCCTCTAGGGGCCACTACGAGCAGTACTTC.

The V and J genes are TRBV7-9 and TRBJ1-1; D is uncertain. The germline V and J ends were trimmed by 11 bases and 5 bases, with 21 bases remaining between them. This CDR3 region has 14 residues. Looked up from germline, CDR1 is SEHNR and CDR2 is FQNEAQ (reference sequence). The CDR3 DNA is TGTGCCCGGCCGGCAGGAACCGGGAATACTGAAGCTTTCTTT. This codes for CARPAGTGNTEAFF.

The chain employs TRBV28 and TRBJ2-3; D not certain. The V gene's germline CDR1 is MDHEN and CDR2 SYDVKM. This CDR3 is 17 amino acids long. V lost 5 bases and J 2 bases, leaving 20 bases between the germline ends. Here the CDR3 reads CASSPPEWPADTDTQYF. The CDR3 region has the DNA TGTGCCAGCAGTCCCCCTGAATGGCCCGCTGACACAGATACGCAGTATTTT.

The CDR3 region is CASSLAGPNTEAFF. The CDR3 region has the DNA TGTGCCAGCAGCTTGGCCGGTCCGAACACTGAAGCTTTCTTT. V and J are TRBV5-5 and TRBJ1-1; D is uncertain. The CDR3 sequence is 14 residues long. Per germline, CDR1 SGHKS and CDR2 YYEKEE (reference sequence). Trimming shortened V by 0 bases and J by 1 base, and 7 bases separated the two germline ends.

This clone was seen only once. This chain joins TRBV10-3 and TRBJ1-4; D unclear. The CDR3 is made up of 14 amino acids. CDR1 and CDR2 from the germline V gene are ENHRY and SYGVKD. Trimming took 4 bases from V and 0 from J, leaving 6 bases between them. CDR3 sequence reads: CAISVSATNEKLFF. The CDR3 nucleotides are TGTGCCATCAGTGTAAGCGCAACTAATGAAAAACTGTTTTTT.

As DNA, the CDR3 is TGTGCCAGCAGCTGGACAGGCACAGATACGCAGTATTTT. The encoded protein is CASSWTGTDTQYF. V is TRBV9 and J is TRBJ2-3, with D possibly TRBD1 on 6 matching bases. Per germline, CDR1 SGDLS and CDR2 YYNGEE. Trimming cost V 4 bases and J 1 base, with 7 bases left between them. The CDR3 is 13 residues long.

This clone has only a few counts. This rearrangement joins TRBV13 to TRBJ2-1; 12 bases are a match to TRBD2. This CDR3 has 17 residues. Trimming at V came to 0 bases and at J to 7 bases, leaving 7 bases not matched to a gene. The germline gives CDR1 PRHDT, CDR2 FYEKMQ (reference sequence). The CDR3 loop is CASSLGGGGTSGNEQFF. The CDR3 DNA follows: TGTGCCAGCAGCTTAGGTGGGGGAGGGACTAGCGGGAATGAGCAGTTCTTC.

The gene calls are TRBV7-2 and TRBJ1-2; 9 nucleotides align to TRBD1. V lost 3 bases to trimming and J lost 8 bases; unmatched junction nucleotides: 7. The V gene's germline CDR1 is SGHTA and CDR2 FQGNSA. The CDR3 loop spans 14 amino acids. This CDR3 reads CASSFQGQGGGYTF. The CDR3 DNA sequence: TGTGCCAGCAGCTTCCAGGGACAGGGTGGAGGCTACACCTTC.

This chain links TRBV7-2 with TRBJ2-3; the D is unclear. V was shortened by 4 bases and J by 0 bases, with 11 bases between the two germline ends. CDR1 is SGHTA and CDR2 is FQGNSA in the germline V gene. The CDR3 runs to 15 residues. CDR3 sequence (DNA): TGTGCCAGCAGCTCAGCCCGTAGAAGCACAGATACGCAGTATTTT. Protein: CASSSARRSTDTQYF.

The chain is built from TRBV5-4 and TRBJ2-2; D is possibly TRBD2 (6 bases). From germline, CDR1 is SGHNT and CDR2 YYREEE (reference sequence). Trimming pared 10 bases from V and 7 bases from J, leaving 11 bases between. CDR3 size: 11 residues. Here the CDR3 DNA reads TGTGCCCGCCGGGGAGGCGGGGAGCTGTTTTTT. Its translation: CARRGGGELFF.

In nucleotides, the CDR3 is TGTGCCAGCAGTTCCGCCTCTAGCGGGAGGACCTACGAGCAGTACTTC. This gives the protein CASSSASSGRTYEQYF. V and J are TRBV28 and TRBJ2-7; 11 nucleotides line up with TRBD2. V lost 4 bases to trimming and J lost 2 bases; unmatched junction nucleotides: 7. The CDR3 has 16 amino acids. CDR1 and CDR2 from the germline V gene are MDHEN and SYDVKM.

The genes are TRBV18 and TRBJ1-2, with a weak D call TRBD1 (6 bases). V dropped 4 bases and J dropped 3 bases, with 15 bases sitting between them. The germline CDR1 and CDR2 sequences are KGHSH and LQKENI. The CDR3 loop spans 15 amino acids. CDR3 amino acids: CASSQARGSYYGYTF. The CDR3 coding sequence is TGTGCCAGCTCACAAGCCAGGGGCAGCTACTATGGCTACACCTTC.

V is TRBV11-3 and J is TRBJ1-4, with 7 bases matching TRBD1. Germline V gene lookup returns CDR1 SGHNT and CDR2 YENEEA. There are 15 residues in the CDR3. Trimming at V came to 5 bases and at J to 7 bases, leaving 10 bases not matched to a gene. The CDR3 nucleotides are TGTGCCAGCAGCAAATTACAGGGGATGGGTGAAAAACTGTTTTTT. This translates into CASSKLQGMGEKLFF.

On this clone: In this CDR3 the conserved last residue, phenylalanine or tryptophan, is missing, so a read error is likely. It is unclear where the CDR3 begins or ends on the DNA, so no DNA is shown, and the CDR3 is as TCRdb lists it. The chain employs TRBV5-6 and TRBJ2-7; TRBD2 reflects the table's D call only, with no check against the DNA. Looked up from germline, CDR1 is SGHDT and CDR2 is YYEEEE. The CDR3 is 12 amino acids in total, end residues counted. Here the CDR3 reads CASSLAGSNKLH.